This section outlines one T cell receptor (beta chain) sequence together with its context. The sample belongs to a study of control samples from healthy donors and cancer patients. TCRdb's copy holds only in-frame clones and misses some; the assay was immunoSEQ multiplex PCR. The profile shows 150,000 to 200,000 clones, 91% of them singletons. Germline V gene data show CDR1 as MNHNS and CDR2 as SASEGT. The CDR3 has 15 amino acids. The junction had 4 bases not matched to a gene; V was cut back by 0 bases and J by 5 bases. The sequence came from a woman in her twenties or thirties in good health. Source material: blood. The chain employs TRBV6-1 and TRBJ2-3; 8 bases fit TRBD2. The CDR3: CASSEAAGDIDTQYF. The CDR3 DNA is TGTGCCAGCAGTGAAGCAGCGGGAGATATAGATACGCAGTATTTT.